The 24 T cell receptor beta chains given below trace back to one sample, sequenced in a study of blood T cell repertoires in COVID-19 (dated by TCRdb to the early 2020s). The receptor library was made with the immunoSEQ multiplex PCR assay. TCRdb's version of the immuneACCESS table is confined to in-frame rearrangements and falls short of the full clone set. An unresolved V gene accounts for under half of the shortfall where checked; the remainder is of unknown origin. This sample lists about 230,000 clones; about 85% were detected once. The top ten clonotypes cover around 0.89% of the sample. The sample comprised peripheral blood. The source of these receptors is a man aged 40-49 years with acute or convalescent COVID-19.

The J gene is TRBJ1-4, the V gene TRBV6-6; D is uncertain. CDR3 length: 16 residues. Germline V lookup: CDR1 MNHNY, CDR2 SVGAGI (reference sequence). Deletions cut 2 bases from V and 7 bases from J, with 17 bases between. The CDR3 DNA reads TGTGCCAGCAGTTACACGCCCCAAGCTCGGGGTGAAAAACTGTTTTTT. This gives the protein CASSYTPQARGEKLFF.

This rearrangement joins TRBV27 to TRBJ2-7; 10 bases map to TRBD2. CDR1 MNHEY and CDR2 SMNVEV come from the germline V gene (reference sequence). The CDR3 consists of 14 residues. Trimming at V came to 3 bases and at J to 3 bases, leaving 2 bases not matched to a gene. As DNA, the CDR3 is TGTGCCAGCAGTTTCCGGACTAGCGGCTACGAGCAGTACTTC. Translated, it gives CASSFRTSGYEQYF.

This chain uses TRBV9 with TRBJ1-2; a weak D match, TRBD1 (5 bases). CDR1 SGDLS and CDR2 YYNGEE come from the germline V gene. The V gene lost 4 bases and the J gene lost 6 bases, with 13 bases spanning the gap. The length of the CDR3 is 13 residues. The DNA of the CDR3 is TGTGCCAGCAGCATGAATCAGGGTAATGGCTACACCTTC. Amino acids: CASSMNQGNGYTF.

The chain has TRBV19 and TRBJ1-2, with TRBD1 identical over 8 bases. The CDR3 is 17 residues long. Germline CDR1 and CDR2: LNHDA and SQIVND (reference sequence). V lost 5 bases and J lost 0; bases outside the gene matches: 11. As DNA, the CDR3 is TGTGCCAGTAGTCCCAGGGACAGGATACAAGCTAACTATGGCTACACCTTC. Amino acid sequence: CASSPRDRIQANYGYTF.

This clone was recorded once. This sequence joins TRBV5-6 and TRBJ1-6; D might be TRBD1 (6 bases). Germline CDR1 SGHDT, CDR2 YYEEEE. The CDR3 extends over 14 amino acids. V was pared by 3 bases and J by 8 bases, with 12 bases between. In nucleotides, the CDR3 is TGTGCCAGCAGCTCTGGACAGCCCTATTCACCCCTCCACTTT. Amino acid sequence: CASSSGQPYSPLHF.

The rearrangement joins TRBV5-4 to TRBJ2-3; 10 nucleotides align to TRBD2. The CDR3 sequence is 15 residues long. CDR1 SGHNT and CDR2 YYREEE come from the germline V gene (reference sequence). The ends lost 2 bases at V and 0 bases at J; junction bases unmatched: 0. CDR3 sequence (DNA): TGTGCCAGCAGCTTTAGCGGGGGGAGCACAGATACGCAGTATTTT. Encoded protein: CASSFSGGSTDTQYF.

This chain connects TRBV10-3 to TRBJ2-7; TRBD1 agrees at 10 bases. With V trimmed by 2 bases and J by 1 base, 11 bases remained unmatched. Germline V gives CDR1 ENHRY, CDR2 SYGVKD. The CDR3 runs 18 residues. CDR3 residues: CAISEIGQGVLSSYEQYF. CDR3 nucleotide sequence: TGTGCCATCAGTGAGATCGGACAGGGGGTTTTAAGTTCCTACGAGCAGTACTTC.

This clone came up a few times. V usage is TRBV5-1 and J usage is TRBJ1-1; 7 bases map to TRBD1. This CDR3 comprises 14 residues. V lost 4 bases, J lost 3 bases, and 6 bases stayed unmatched. Germline CDR1 and CDR2: SGHRS and YFSETQ. The CDR3 spells CASSVQGPDTEAFF. CDR3 coding DNA: TGCGCCAGCAGCGTACAGGGGCCCGACACTGAAGCTTTCTTT.

The V gene is TRBV3-1 (or the pseudogene TRBV3-2), the J gene TRBJ2-2, with D perhaps TRBD2 (7 bases). The CDR3 totals 14 residues. Trimming pared 4 bases from V and 7 bases from J, leaving 13 bases between. Germline CDR1 is LGHDT and CDR2 is YNNKEL (reference sequence). The CDR3 sequence: CASSLRGADGELFF. CDR3 sequence (DNA): TGTGCCAGCAGCCTTCGGGGGGCCGACGGGGAGCTGTTTTTT.

V is TRBV7-9 and J is TRBJ2-3, with 9 bases that match TRBD1. The germline V gene encodes CDR1 SEHNR and CDR2 FQNEAQ (reference sequence). Unmatched junction bases numbered 4, after V lost 4 bases and J lost 2 bases. The CDR3 runs 15 residues. CDR3 protein: CASSYTGGPTDTQYF. The CDR3 DNA follows: TGTGCCAGCAGCTACACAGGGGGCCCCACAGATACGCAGTATTTT. Using reference TRBV7-9 and TRBJ2-3 for the parts outside the CDR3, the full variable domain is DTGVSQNPRHKITKRGQNVTFRCDPISEHNRLYWYRQTLGQGPEFLTYFQNEAQLEKSRLLSDRFSAERPKGSFSTLEIQRTEQGDSAMYLCASSYTGGPTDTQYFGPGTRLTVL.

V gene TRBV29-1 combines with J gene TRBJ1-2; the match to TRBD1 covers 8 bases. The J segment lost 3 bases and the V segment lost 3 bases, leaving 3 bases of the junction unmatched. The CDR3 contains 13 residues. Germline values: CDR1 SQVTM, CDR2 ANQGSEA. The DNA for the CDR3 is TGCAGCGTTGACAAGGACAGGGACTATGGCTACACCTTC. This translates into CSVDKDRDYGYTF.

The chain employs TRBV28 and TRBJ2-7, with 7 nucleotides matching TRBD1. Germline assignment: CDR1 MDHEN and CDR2 SYDVKM. The CDR3 totals 15 residues. V lost 3 bases and J lost 0; bases outside the gene matches: 5. CDR3 sequence reads: CASSLETGISYEQYF. The CDR3 nucleotides read TGTGCCAGCAGTTTGGAGACAGGGATCTCCTACGAGCAGTACTTC.

The chain links TRBV4-2 to TRBJ2-3, with TRBD1 as a possible D gene (5 bases). The CDR3 loop spans 14 amino acids. CDR1 and CDR2 (germline): LGHNA, YNFKEQ. The V gene lost 1 base and the J gene lost 4 bases, with 9 bases spanning the gap. The CDR3 bases are TGTGCCAGCAGCCAAGCGCCAGGGCCAGATACGCAGTATTTT. It encodes CASSQAPGPDTQYF.

The chain employs TRBV3-1 (or the pseudogene TRBV3-2) and TRBJ2-7, with 9 bases that match TRBD1. The germline V gene encodes CDR1 LGHDT and CDR2 YNNKEL (reference sequence). V gave up 4 bases and J gave up 0 bases; unmatched junction bases: 4. This CDR3 contains 15 residues. The CDR3, as DNA: TGTGCCAGCAGCCGACAGGGGGAAAGCTCCTACGAGCAGTACTTC. Encoded protein: CASSRQGESSYEQYF.

The CDR3 DNA reads as TGTGCCAGCAGCCAGACCGGGACTAGCACCTACGAGCAGTACTTC. Translation gives CASSQTGTSTYEQYF. The rearrangement uses TRBV3-1 (or the pseudogene TRBV3-2) and TRBJ2-7, with 9 bases aligning to TRBD2. V shed 3 bases and J 2 bases; nucleotides not matched to a gene: 5. The CDR3 extends over 15 amino acids. Germline lookup yields CDR1 LGHDT and CDR2 YNNKEL (reference sequence).

The chain carries TRBV28 and TRBJ1-4, with D hard to call. The CDR3 is 11 residues long. Deletions cut 3 bases from V and 8 bases from J, with 4 bases between. The germline CDR1 and CDR2 sequences are MDHEN and SYDVKM. The CDR3 loop is CASSFREKLFF. The CDR3 DNA follows: TGTGCCAGCAGTTTTCGGGAAAAACTGTTTTTT.

J is TRBJ2-1 and V is TRBV7-2; D is uncertain. Germline CDR1 is SGHTA and CDR2 is FQGNSA. The CDR3 runs to 14 residues. The V end lost 7 bases, the J end lost 7 bases, and 17 bases lay between the germline ends. CDR3 sequence: CASTRYGSTNEQFF. CDR3 nucleotides: TGTGCCAGCACCCGATACGGGTCCACAAATGAGCAGTTCTTC. Full variable domain (rest looked up from reference TRBV7-2 and TRBJ2-1): GAGVSQSPSNKVTEKGKDVELRCDPISGHTALYWYRQSLGQGLEFLIYFQGNSAPDKSGLPSDRFSAERTGGSVSTLTIQRTQQEDSAVYLCASTRYGSTNEQFFGPGTRLTVL.

This clone was picked up one time. The chain recombines TRBV7-6 with TRBJ2-7, with TRBD1 as a possible D gene (6 bases). V was pared by 4 bases and J by 3 bases, with 10 bases between. This CDR3 is built from 13 residues. From germline, CDR1 is SGHVS and CDR2 FNYEAQ. The CDR3 coding sequence is TGTGCCAGCAGCTCGCCACAGGGCTACGAGCAGTACTTC. It is translated as CASSSPQGYEQYF.

The rearrangement links TRBV6-5 to TRBJ2-1; TRBD2 is a possible D gene (5 bases). Germline loops: CDR1 MNHEY, CDR2 SVGAGI. There are 15 residues in the CDR3. The V and J ends lost 4 bases and 3 bases respectively, with 13 bases between them. This chain's CDR3 is CASSFRTGNYNEQFF. The DNA of the CDR3 is TGTGCCAGCAGTTTTCGGACTGGAAACTACAATGAGCAGTTCTTC.

J is TRBJ2-5 and V is TRBV7-2; 12 nucleotides align to TRBD2. CDR3 size: 14 residues. The V segment lost 5 bases and the J segment 4 bases; nucleotides outside the gene matches: 2. Germline V lookup: CDR1 SGHTA, CDR2 FQGNSA. The CDR3 loop is CASSLLAGGETQYF. CDR3 sequence (DNA): TGTGCCAGCAGCCTACTAGCGGGGGGAGAGACCCAGTACTTC.

This chain joins TRBV27 and TRBJ2-1; 9 bases are a match to TRBD2. The length of the CDR3 is 17 residues. Germline values: CDR1 MNHEY, CDR2 SMNVEV (reference sequence). The J segment lost 4 bases and the V segment lost 5 bases, leaving 12 bases of the junction unmatched. This chain's CDR3 is CASSPLGAGGLYNEQFF. CDR3 DNA sequence: TGTGCCAGCAGTCCCCTCGGAGCGGGGGGCCTTTACAATGAGCAGTTCTTC.

V and J are TRBV9 and TRBJ2-3; the match to TRBD2 covers 11 bases. The V gene's germline CDR1 is SGDLS and CDR2 YYNGEE. Trimming at V came to 4 bases and at J to 4 bases, leaving 2 bases not matched to a gene. The CDR3 length is 14 residues. The CDR3 DNA is TGTGCCAGCAGCCTAGCGGGGGGCGCAGATACGCAGTATTTT. This encodes CASSLAGGADTQYF.

The chain couples TRBV29-1 to TRBJ2-3, with D uncertain. Trimming shortened V by 8 bases and J by 1 base, and 10 bases separated the two germline ends. Looked up from germline, CDR1 is SQVTM and CDR2 is ANQGSEA. CDR3 length: 12 residues. CDR3 DNA: TGCAGCTGGTCCCAGGGCACAGATACGCAGTATTTT. It specifies CSWSQGTDTQYF.

This chain links TRBV9 with TRBJ1-5; D gene unclear. Trimming took off 3 bases at V and 2 bases at J, with 9 bases between the two ends. CDR3 length: 14 amino acids. Germline-derived CDR1 and CDR2 are SGDLS and YYNGEE. The CDR3 DNA sequence: TGTGCCAGCAGCGCGGACGGGGGCAATCAGCCCCAGCATTTT. It yields the protein CASSADGGNQPQHF.